The 22 T cell receptor beta chains listed next were all sequenced from one sample in a study of T cell responses to AZD1222 COVID-19 vaccine (dated by TCRdb to about 2021). Sample time point, as interpreted from the label and publication: baseline before first vaccination. Library method: the immunoSEQ multiplex PCR assay. Here the immuneACCESS table is served through TCRdb, limited to in-frame sequences with V and J called. Missing clones are a known gap in these copies; in checked studies unresolved V genes cover under half, and the rest lacks a known reason. This sample holds under 150,000 clones; roughly 92% were observed only once. Jointly, the top ten make up around 5.1% of the sample. This specimen consisted of peripheral blood, obtained on day 0 of AZD1222 vaccination. All receptors derive from an adult in good health.

The V and J genes are TRBV6-6 and TRBJ1-3; unclear D gene. Germline lookup yields CDR1 MNHNY and CDR2 SVGAGI (reference sequence). The CDR3 loop spans 13 amino acids. The V and J ends lost 6 bases and 0 bases respectively, with 6 bases between them. The CDR3 coding sequence is TGTGCCAGCAGCAGGAGCTCTGGAAACACCATATATTTT. Its translation: CASSRSSGNTIYF.

The chain joins TRBV16 to TRBJ1-4; a possible D gene is TRBD1 (6 bases). This CDR3 contains 16 residues. Germline V gene sequence: CDR1 KGHSY, CDR2 FQNENV. V dropped 3 bases and J dropped 2 bases, with 13 bases sitting between them. Here the CDR3 reads CASSQQGSATNEKLFF. The CDR3 DNA is TGTGCCAGCAGCCAGCAGGGGAGCGCGACTAATGAAAAACTGTTTTTT.

The rearrangement joins TRBV2 to TRBJ1-1, with 7 bases aligning to TRBD1. This CDR3 region has 12 residues. With V trimmed by 6 bases and J by 7 bases, 5 bases remained unmatched. Germline V lookup: CDR1 SNHLY, CDR2 FYNNEI. The CDR3 spells CASRAGQLEAFF. The CDR3, as DNA: TGTGCCAGCAGGGCGGGACAGCTTGAAGCTTTCTTT.

The chain joins TRBV14 to TRBJ1-2; D unclear. Per germline, CDR1 SGHDN and CDR2 FVKESK. With 6 bases removed from V and 5 bases from J, the gap between germline ends came to 10 bases. The CDR3 spans 12 residues. In nucleotides, the CDR3 is TGTGCCAGCAGTCCTCAGCGATATGGCTACACCTTC. As protein: CASSPQRYGYTF.

The chain joins TRBV4-2 to TRBJ1-1; no firm D call. Germline V gives CDR1 LGHNA, CDR2 YNFKEQ. V lost 0 bases to trimming and J lost 7 bases, with 12 bases between them. The CDR3 sequence is 14 residues long. The CDR3 nucleotides are TGTGCCAGCAGCCAAGATGAGGGAGTCGGTGAAGCTTTCTTT. This gives the protein CASSQDEGVGEAFF.

The V call is TRBV5-1, the J call TRBJ2-3; 10 nucleotides align to TRBD1. Per germline, CDR1 SGHRS and CDR2 YFSETQ. This CDR3 is built from 15 residues. V gave up 2 bases and J gave up 3 bases; unmatched junction bases: 3. This chain's CDR3 is CASSLWGQGTDTQYF. The CDR3 region has the DNA TGCGCCAGCAGCTTATGGGGACAGGGGACAGATACGCAGTATTTT.

This CDR3 is CASSLHPVGGSHNEQFF. Written as DNA, the CDR3 is TGTGCCAGCAGCTTACATCCAGTCGGGGGATCCCACAATGAGCAGTTCTTC. The chain uses TRBV7-9 and TRBJ2-1; D perhaps matches TRBD2 (6 bases). The germline CDR1 and CDR2 sequences are SEHNR and FQNEAQ (reference sequence). CDR3 length: 17 residues. V was clipped by 2 bases and J by 5 bases, with 19 bases between them.

This chain uses TRBV14 with TRBJ1-3; the match to TRBD1 covers 8 bases. The CDR3 has 13 residues. The germline CDR1 and CDR2 sequences are SGHDN and FVKESK. J gave up 8 bases and V 0 bases, and 0 bases lay outside the gene matches. CDR3 region: CASSQEQGDTIYF. Here the CDR3 DNA reads TGTGCCAGCAGCCAAGAACAGGGGGACACCATATATTTT.

The chain recombines TRBV28 with TRBJ1-5, with D possibly matching TRBD1 (6 bases). Germline loops: CDR1 MDHEN, CDR2 SYDVKM. This CDR3 is built from 16 residues. Trimming removed 1 base from V and 1 base from J, with 11 bases in between. This CDR3 is CASSLSGGASNQPQHF. The CDR3 nucleotides read TGTGCCAGCAGTTTATCCGGGGGCGCAAGCAATCAGCCCCAGCATTTT.

The chain couples TRBV9 to TRBJ2-1; D unresolved. Between the trimmed V and J ends, which lost 7 bases and 5 bases, there was a span of 4 bases. This CDR3 is 10 amino acids long. Germline loops: CDR1 SGDLS, CDR2 YYNGEE. The CDR3 here is CASGNNEQFF. For the CDR3, the DNA is TGTGCCAGCGGAAACAATGAGCAGTTCTTC.

The chain is built from TRBV19 and TRBJ1-1, with 7 bases identical to TRBD1. The ends lost 4 bases at V and 5 bases at J; junction bases unmatched: 10. Looked up from germline, CDR1 is LNHDA and CDR2 is SQIVND (reference sequence). The CDR3 contains 15 residues. The CDR3 bases are TGTGCCAGTAGTACATCCCAGGGGGGAATAACTGAAGCTTTCTTT. This encodes CASSTSQGGITEAFF.

The chain uses TRBV11-3 and TRBJ1-1, with D perhaps TRBD1 (5 bases). Germline V gene sequence: CDR1 SGHNT, CDR2 YENEEA. With 5 bases removed from V and 0 bases from J, the gap between germline ends came to 7 bases. This CDR3 region has 13 residues. CDR3 bases: TGTGCCAGCAGCCTGGGGGTGAACACTGAAGCTTTCTTT. Its translation: CASSLGVNTEAFF. The full variable domain, with the rest looked up from reference TRBV11-3 and TRBJ1-1, is EAGVVQSPRYKIIEKKQPVAFWCNPISGHNTLYWYLQNLGQGPELLIRYENEEAVDDSQLPKDRFSAERLKGVDSTLKIQPAELGDSAVYLCASSLGVNTEAFFGQGTRLTVV.

This chain joins TRBV5-1 and TRBJ1-6; 11 bases map to TRBD1. The V gene end was trimmed by 4 bases and the J gene end by 9 bases; junction bases not matched to a gene: 9. The CDR3 sequence is 16 residues long. Germline-derived CDR1 and CDR2 are SGHRS and YFSETQ. CDR3 DNA: TGCGCCAGCAGCCAGATGGGACAGGGGGTTTTTTCACCCCTCCACTTT. Residues: CASSQMGQGVFSPLHF.

The chain employs TRBV7-9 and TRBJ1-6, with TRBD1 matching 9 bases. V lost 4 bases to trimming and J lost 10 bases; unmatched junction nucleotides: 2. The germline gives CDR1 SEHNR, CDR2 FQNEAQ (reference sequence). This CDR3 is built from 13 residues. DNA for the CDR3: TGTGCCAGCAGCTCGGGACAGGGCTCACCCCTCCACTTT. It specifies CASSSGQGSPLHF.

This chain connects TRBV12-3 or TRBV12-4 to TRBJ1-2; D may be TRBD1 (5 bases). With 4 bases removed from V and 14 bases from J, the gap between germline ends came to 20 bases. CDR3 size: 13 residues. CDR3 protein: CASSSTAELSGTF. CDR3 nucleotide sequence: TGTGCCAGCAGTTCTACAGCCGAACTCTCAGGGACCTTC.

V and J are TRBV19 and TRBJ1-1; weak D call: TRBD1 (6 bases). This CDR3 has 14 residues. V was cut by 3 bases and J by 1 base, with 9 bases left in between. Germline V CDR1 and CDR2: LNHDA, SQIVND (reference sequence). The CDR3 region has the DNA TGTGCCAGTAGTATGGACAGATCGAACACTGAAGCTTTCTTT. Residues: CASSMDRSNTEAFF.

The chain employs TRBV28 and TRBJ2-3; the D gene is possibly TRBD1 (5 bases). V dropped 1 base and J dropped 2 bases, with 10 bases sitting between them. Germline values: CDR1 MDHEN, CDR2 SYDVKM. The CDR3 has 15 residues. CDR3 loop: CASSLSGPFTDTQYF. The CDR3 coding sequence is TGTGCCAGCAGTTTATCAGGGCCGTTCACAGATACGCAGTATTTT.

This chain links TRBV15 with TRBJ2-7; no firm D call. The V end was cut by 0 bases, the J end by 3 bases, with 12 bases between. In germline, CDR1 is LNHNV, CDR2 YYDKDF (reference sequence). The CDR3 spans 15 residues. The CDR3, as DNA: TGTGCCACCAGCAGAGATCACACGGAGATCTACGAGCAGTACTTC. Encoded protein: CATSRDHTEIYEQYF.

CDR3: CASRIGGADYGYTF. For the CDR3, the DNA is TGTGCCAGCAGGATAGGGGGGGCTGACTATGGCTACACCTTC. The J gene is TRBJ1-2, the V gene TRBV28, with D perhaps TRBD1 (6 bases). Germline V gene data show CDR1 as MDHEN and CDR2 as SYDVKM. The CDR3 is 14 amino acids. Trimming left V 6 bases short and J 3 bases short, with 14 bases between.

CDR3 sequence: CASSLAGYSGGQETQYF. The CDR3 DNA sequence: TGCGCCAGCAGCTTGGCCGGTTATAGCGGGGGGCAAGAGACCCAGTACTTC. This chain links TRBV5-1 with TRBJ2-5, with 10 bases that match TRBD2. With 0 bases clipped from V and 2 bases from J, the junction kept 7 bases outside the gene matches. Germline V gene data show CDR1 as SGHRS and CDR2 as YFSETQ. The CDR3 runs to 17 residues.

As for this clone: Germline is not matched at one junction end, which may reflect a read error. The same CDR3 arises from other DNA sequences in this sample as well. CDR3 DNA: TGTGCTAGCAGCCCGACCTGGGGGAGCGGGGCCAACGTCCTGACTTTC. Protein sequence: CASSPTWGSGANVLTF. The chain combines TRBV3-1 (or the pseudogene TRBV3-2) with TRBJ2-6; D may match TRBD1 or TRBD2 (5 bases each). The CDR3 extends over 16 amino acids. The germline gives CDR1 LGHDT, CDR2 YNNKEL (reference sequence).

Only a few counts were recorded for this clone. V is TRBV27 and J is TRBJ1-1, with no clear D. This CDR3 spans 13 amino acids. The V and J ends lost 7 bases and 6 bases respectively, with 15 bases between them. Per the germline V gene, CDR1 is MNHEY and CDR2 is SMNVEV (reference sequence). CDR3 coding DNA: TGTGCCAGCATTCACGATCGGAGCCCTGAAGCTTTCTTT. It is translated as CASIHDRSPEAFF.